This TCR beta chain stems from a study of blood T cells in healthy people across ages. Primed by a sample-barcoded 5' primer and a J-beta primer mix, a second PCR proceeded for about 6 to 12 cycles. TCRdb re-analysed the 5' RACE reads in MiXCR, keeping a single row per CDR3 protein. The sample carries roughly 1,700,000 distinct CDR3 sequences, 28% recorded once. A few counts support this clonotype. Antigen: not known. General study findings and limits: Not knowing donor CMV status may have confounded expanded clonotype changes. The study found more naive CD4+ cells and higher diversity in long-lived than aged donors.

This CDR3 region has 13 residues. Trimming left V 7 bases short and J 1 base short, with 9 bases between. Germline V gene lookup returns CDR1 SGHDT and CDR2 YYEEEE. Sample: blood. This chain links TRBV5-6 with TRBJ2-1; a weak D match, TRBD2 (5 bases). The clonotype was recovered from a woman aged 30 to 39 in good health. CDR3 in amino acids: CASAEGSYNEQFF. DNA for the CDR3: TGTGCCAGCGCCGAGGGTTCCTACAATGAGCAGTTCTTC.